This TCR beta chain was recovered during a study of shared clonotypes between healthy human individuals. The wider study: CD4 naive and CD4 memory each took three plates per donor, while CD8 naive took two and CD8 memory one.

Sequencing was performed with immunoSEQ multiplex PCR; in TCRdb, only in-frame clones are kept and a portion is missing. The sample holds some 500,000 clones; 90% to 97% are singletons and the top ten take 0.05% to 0.08%. The germline V gene encodes CDR1 WNHNN and CDR2 SYGVQD (reference sequence). V was clipped by 6 bases and J by 1 base, with 9 bases between them. The length of the CDR3 is 14 residues. The origin of this receptor is a woman in her 30s in good health. Sample: naive CD4+ T cells sorted from blood. As for subset: CD45RA+ positively selected. The chain uses TRBV10-1 and TRBJ2-2; D remains unclear. In DNA form, the CDR3 reads TGCGCCAGCAGCGGATTCGGGAACACCGGGGAGCTGTTTTTT. This encodes CASSGFGNTGELFF.